What follows are 20 T cell receptor beta chains derived from one specimen sequenced in a study of cytomegalovirus exposure and HLA in healthy donors. In the PCR, 60 Vbeta and 13 Jbeta primers were used. Profiled with immunoSEQ multiplex PCR; TCRdb holds only in-frame clones, not every one. This sample carries 150,000 to 200,000 clones, 75% to 85% of them seen once, and the ten largest clones take 2.5%. Sequenced: PBMCs. Receptors were obtained from a woman in her 30s in good health and CMV-seropositive.

The chain recombines TRBV4-3 with TRBJ2-7, with 13 bases matching TRBD2. V gave up 3 bases and J gave up 4 bases; unmatched junction bases: 3. The CDR3 runs to 15 residues. Germline CDR1 and CDR2: LGHNA and YSLEER. Here the CDR3 DNA reads TGCGCCAGCAGCCAGGGACTAGCGGGGAGTTACGAGCAGTACTTC. Its translation: CASSQGLAGSYEQYF.

J is TRBJ1-4 and V is TRBV7-3; D unresolved. Germline V CDR1 and CDR2: SGHTA, FQGTGA. V gave up 5 bases and J gave up 6 bases, with 16 bases separating them. This CDR3 is built from 15 residues. The CDR3 sequence is CASSPSGIGDEKLFF. Written as DNA, the CDR3 is TGTGCCAGCAGCCCCTCCGGGATAGGAGATGAAAAACTGTTTTTT. Together with reference TRBV7-3 and TRBJ1-4, the CDR3 gives the full variable domain: GAGVSQTPSNKVTEKGKYVELRCDPISGHTALYWYRQSLGQGPEFLIYFQGTGAADDSGLPNDRFFAVRPEGSVSTLKIQRTERGDSAVYLCASSPSGIGDEKLFFGSGTQLSVL.

The chain combines TRBV7-9 with TRBJ2-1; 9 nucleotides align to TRBD2. Germline CDR1 reads SEHNR; CDR2 reads FQNEAQ (reference sequence). The CDR3 loop spans 16 amino acids. After removal of 1 base from V and 8 bases from J, the junction contained 9 bases not matched to a gene. CDR3 coding DNA: TGTGCCAGCAGCTTAGGACTGGGGACTAGCAGGGATGAGCAGTTCTTC. Residues: CASSLGLGTSRDEQFF. Variable domain in full (rest from reference TRBV7-9 and TRBJ2-1): DTGVSQNPRHKITKRGQNVTFRCDPISEHNRLYWYRQTLGQGPEFLTYFQNEAQLEKSRLLSDRFSAERPKGSFSTLEIQRTEQGDSAMYLCASSLGLGTSRDEQFFGPGTRLTVL.

J is TRBJ2-7 and V is TRBV4-2, with TRBD2 matching over 7 bases. V trimming: 0 bases; J trimming: 2 bases; junction bases outside the gene matches: 7. The germline V gene encodes CDR1 LGHNA and CDR2 YNFKEQ. The CDR3 has 16 residues. The CDR3 region is CASSQDLSGEPYEQYF. CDR3 in DNA: TGTGCCAGCAGCCAAGATTTGAGCGGGGAACCCTACGAGCAGTACTTC.

The chain is built from TRBV27 and TRBJ2-7; D is uncertain. Germline loops: CDR1 MNHEY, CDR2 SMNVEV (reference sequence). The CDR3 spans 12 residues. V lost 4 bases, J lost 9 bases, and 13 bases lay in between. CDR3 sequence: CASSSPGAGQYF. Here the CDR3 DNA reads TGTGCCAGCAGTTCCCCGGGTGCTGGGCAGTACTTC.

The V gene is TRBV28, the J gene TRBJ1-5; D gene uncertain. The CDR3 spans 14 residues. The V end lost 4 bases, the J end lost 5 bases, and 12 bases lay between the germline ends. Germline lookup yields CDR1 MDHEN and CDR2 SYDVKM. CDR3 bases: TGTGCCAGCAGTTGGCCGAGAGGCGATCAGCCCCAGCATTTT. Translation: CASSWPRGDQPQHF.

To note about this clone: Distinct nucleotide sequences in the sample also encode this CDR3. As DNA, the CDR3 is TGTGCCAGCACCTCCAATGAGGGCACCAAAGAGACCCAGTACTTC. It specifies CASTSNEGTKETQYF. This chain joins TRBV28 and TRBJ2-5; D perhaps matches TRBD2 (5 bases). The V gene lost 7 bases and the J gene lost 3 bases, with 18 bases spanning the gap. This CDR3 comprises 15 residues. Germline CDR1 and CDR2: MDHEN and SYDVKM.

The chain employs TRBV7-2 and TRBJ2-5; no clear D. Germline V gives CDR1 SGHTA, CDR2 FQGNSA. The CDR3 extends over 14 amino acids. Trimming cost V 1 base and J 5 bases, with 11 bases left between them. Here the CDR3 DNA reads TGTGCCAGCAGCTTAGATCAGGCGACGGAGACCCAGTACTTC. Translating gives CASSLDQATETQYF.

Of note for this clone: At one end, the junction sequence differs from germline, possibly due to a read error. The V gene is TRBV7-2, the J gene TRBJ2-5; D might be TRBD2 (5 bases). The CDR3 covers 14 residues. CDR1 is SGHTA, CDR2 FQGNSA, per germline. The CDR3 spells CASTTPGLQETRYF. The CDR3 nucleotides read TGTGCCAGCACCACACCTGGACTTCAAGAGACCCGGTACTTC.

The chain couples TRBV27 to TRBJ2-5, with 8 nucleotides matching TRBD1. With 0 bases clipped from V and 5 bases from J, the junction kept 11 bases outside the gene matches. Germline V gene data show CDR1 as MNHEY and CDR2 as SMNVEV (reference sequence). The CDR3 runs 17 residues. CDR3 DNA sequence: TGTGCCAGCAGTTTATCGATCCCCCGACAGGGGTTTGAGACCCAGTACTTC. This gives the protein CASSLSIPRQGFETQYF.

This rearrangement joins TRBV25-1 to TRBJ2-7; the match to TRBD2 covers 7 bases. The CDR3 loop spans 14 amino acids. Germline lookup yields CDR1 MGHDK and CDR2 SYGVNS. The J segment lost 2 bases and the V segment lost 1 base, leaving 2 bases of the junction unmatched. CDR3: CASSESGGTYEQYF. The CDR3, as DNA: TGTGCCAGCAGTGAATCGGGGGGAACCTACGAGCAGTACTTC.

The chain combines TRBV6-6 with TRBJ1-1; 7 nucleotides align to TRBD1. The CDR3 runs to 15 residues. Trimming took 2 bases from V and 1 from J; bases not matched to a gene: 4. CDR1 MNHNY and CDR2 SVGAGI come from the germline V gene (reference sequence). CDR3 in DNA: TGTGCCAGCAGTTACGGGGGACAGAAGAACACTGAAGCTTTCTTT. Translating gives CASSYGGQKNTEAFF.

CDR3: CARKREEGRLCNQPQHF. CDR3 DNA sequence: TGTGCCAGAAAGCGGGAGGAGGGTCGGCTCTGCAATCAGCCCCAGCATTTT. The gene calls are TRBV9 and TRBJ1-5; D remains unclear. Trimming took 8 bases from V and 2 from J, leaving 23 bases between them. CDR3 length equals 17 residues. The V gene's germline CDR1 is SGDLS and CDR2 YYNGEE.

This chain uses TRBV7-8 with TRBJ1-3; D unresolved. The germline V and J ends were trimmed by 7 bases and 0 bases, with 13 bases remaining between them. The CDR3 runs 15 residues. From germline, CDR1 is SGHVS and CDR2 FQNEAQ. This CDR3 is CASTLLGSSGNTIYF. Written as DNA, the CDR3 is TGTGCCAGCACCCTCCTGGGGAGCTCTGGAAACACCATATATTTT. Filled out from reference TRBV7-8 and TRBJ1-3, the complete variable domain reads GAGVSQSPRYKVAKRGQDVALRCDPISGHVSLFWYQQALGQGPEFLTYFQNEAQLDKSGLPSDRFFAERPEGSVSTLKIQRTQQEDSAVYLCASTLLGSSGNTIYFGEGSWLTVV.

V gene TRBV4-1 combines with J gene TRBJ2-1; TRBD2 matches at 11 bases. The CDR3 extends over 18 amino acids. Germline V CDR1 and CDR2: MGHRA, YSYEKL. With 4 bases clipped from V and 7 bases from J, the junction kept 15 bases outside the gene matches. CDR3 in amino acids: CASSPPGGPSGGLNEQFF. The CDR3, as DNA: TGCGCCAGCAGCCCCCCGGGGGGGCCTAGCGGGGGGTTAAATGAGCAGTTCTTC.

The V gene is TRBV30, the J gene TRBJ2-5; a weak D match, TRBD1 (6 bases). The CDR3 consists of 15 residues. Germline CDR1 is GTSNPN and CDR2 is SVGIG (reference sequence). Trimming left V 2 bases short and J 5 bases short, with 18 bases between. CDR3 DNA: TGTGCCTGGAGTCGGGGTTTGGGGACACGGGAGACCCAGTACTTC. As protein: CAWSRGLGTRETQYF.

This clone was recorded a few times. The chain recombines TRBV30 with TRBJ1-6; D is uncertain. V was pared by 4 bases and J by 0 bases, with 4 bases between. The germline gives CDR1 GTSNPN, CDR2 SVGIG (reference sequence). This CDR3 contains 13 residues. As DNA, the CDR3 is TGTGCCTGGACGAGCTCCTATAATTCACCCCTCCACTTT. This sequence encodes CAWTSSYNSPLHF.

This chain joins TRBV27 and TRBJ2-1, with 11 nucleotides matching TRBD2. The CDR3 sequence is 14 residues long. Germline V gene data show CDR1 as MNHEY and CDR2 as SMNVEV (reference sequence). Trimming at V came to 4 bases and at J to 10 bases, leaving 6 bases not matched to a gene. The DNA of the CDR3 is TGTGCCAGCAGTTATAGCGGGGGGGCCCGCGAGCAGTTCTTC. The encoded protein is CASSYSGGAREQFF.

The J gene is TRBJ2-7, the V gene TRBV7-2; 7 bases map to TRBD1. This CDR3 region has 16 residues. J lost 3 bases, V lost 4 bases, and 12 bases had no gene match. Looked up from germline, CDR1 is SGHTA and CDR2 is FQGNSA. CDR3: CASSSRRQGQNYEQYF. In DNA form, the CDR3 reads TGTGCCAGCAGCTCAAGGAGACAGGGTCAAAACTACGAGCAGTACTTC.

The chain recombines TRBV11-2 with TRBJ2-1; 10 positions agree with TRBD2. Per the germline V gene, CDR1 is SGHAT and CDR2 is FQNNGV. J lost 10 bases, V lost 5 bases, and 2 bases had no gene match. The CDR3 sequence is 12 residues long. CDR3 sequence: CASSPSGSEQFF. CDR3 in DNA: TGTGCCAGCAGCCCTAGCGGGAGCGAGCAGTTCTTC.